The table lists the clone carrying this T cell receptor beta chain with many counts. This entry belongs to a study of blood T cells in healthy people across ages. Every donor provided 9.5 to 10 milliliters of peripheral blood. Using a J-beta primer mix together with a sample-barcoded 5' primer, a second PCR was run for roughly 6 to 12 cycles. TCRdb re-analysed the 5' RACE reads in MiXCR, keeping a single row per CDR3 protein. The sample lists 600,000 or so distinct CDR3 sequences, 20% to 25% occurring once. Germline CDR1 and CDR2: SEHNR and FQNEAQ (reference sequence). V shed 5 bases, J shed 4 bases, and the junction held 8 bases outside the gene matches. This CDR3 is 15 amino acids long.

This receptor was identified in a man between 65 and 80 years old in good health. The chain couples TRBV7-9 to TRBJ2-5, with 9 positions matching TRBD1. Material for sequencing was blood. In DNA, the CDR3 is TGTGCCAGCAGCGTAGAACAGGGGGCGCGAGAGACCCAGTACTTC. Protein product: CASSVEQGARETQYF.